What follows are 26 T cell receptor beta chains derived from one specimen sequenced in a study of yellow fever vaccine responses in identical twins (dated by TCRdb to between 2017 and 2018). Library preparation was by RT-PCR. For sequencing, an Illumina HiSeq 2500 was employed. TCRdb cleaned the public reads at Q25 with fastp, built clones with MiXCR and kept in-frame beta chains. When rows share a CDR3 protein, they turn into one entry using the most common DNA and genes. The sample has fewer than 2,000 distinct CDR3 sequences on record, roughly 80% of them singletons. The ten largest clones capture 5.5% to 7.5% of the sample. The specimen comprised T cells from blood (PBMCs), unsorted or a sorted subset (not recorded which), sampled before or after yellow fever vaccination (not recorded which). The receptors originated from a woman aged 18-30 years who received the yellow fever vaccine. Donor details come from another sample of the same person, matched by shared clones.

CDR3 region: CASSPRGLSSYNEQFF. The CDR3 coding sequence is TGTGCCAGCAGCCCTAGGGGACTGAGCTCCTACAATGAGCAGTTCTTC. V is TRBV3-1 and J is TRBJ2-1, with D possibly matching TRBD2 (6 bases). CDR3 length equals 16 residues. Germline V gene lookup returns CDR1 LGHDT and CDR2 YNNKEL (reference sequence). Deletions cut 4 bases from V and 0 bases from J, with 13 bases between.

The chain is built from TRBV11-1 and TRBJ2-2; tentatively, D is TRBD1 (6 bases). The ends were cut back, 5 bases at V and 7 bases at J, with 20 bases in the middle. CDR1 and CDR2 from the germline V gene are SGHAT and FQDESV (reference sequence). This CDR3 has 16 residues. The CDR3 spells CASSPYQMGAGGELFF. The CDR3 DNA reads as TGTGCCAGCAGCCCCTACCAAATGGGGGCTGGCGGGGAGCTGTTTTTT.

The V call is TRBV13, the J call TRBJ2-1; 12 nucleotides line up with TRBD1. The V and J ends lost 10 bases and 9 bases, in that order; junction bases with no gene match: 10. The CDR3 consists of 14 residues. Germline lookup yields CDR1 PRHDT and CDR2 FYEKMQ (reference sequence). The CDR3 nucleotides read TGTGCCAACATCCGGGACAGGGGGCAGGGTGAGCAGTTCTTC. Its translation is CANIRDRGQGEQFF.

J is TRBJ2-5 and V is TRBV5-4, with TRBD2 identical over 7 bases. Germline-derived CDR1 and CDR2 are SGHNT and YYREEE (reference sequence). The CDR3 contains 14 residues. Germline trimming cut 3 bases from V and 0 bases from J; bases unmatched to any gene: 2. CDR3 protein: CASSSGLDQETQYF. The CDR3, as DNA: TGTGCCAGCAGCTCCGGACTAGACCAAGAGACCCAGTACTTC.

This chain connects TRBV5-6 to TRBJ2-3, with D unclear. Germline V gene sequence: CDR1 SGHDT, CDR2 YYEEEE. V lost 3 bases and J 5 bases, leaving 10 bases between the germline ends. CDR3 length equals 13 residues. CDR3 coding DNA: TGTGCCAGCAGCTACCGCCCCGGAGATACGCAGTATTTT. Amino acid sequence: CASSYRPGDTQYF.

The table lists this clonotype with a few counts. V is TRBV29-1 and J is TRBJ2-7; unclear D gene. The CDR3 has 11 amino acids. V lost 4 bases and J 3 bases, leaving 7 bases between the germline ends. Per the germline V gene, CDR1 is SQVTM and CDR2 is ANQGSEA. CDR3 loop: CSVGEVYEQYF. The DNA for the CDR3 is TGCAGCGTTGGTGAAGTCTACGAGCAGTACTTC.

J is TRBJ1-5 and V is TRBV11-2; D is uncertain. The CDR3 consists of 15 residues. Trimming removed 0 bases from V and 5 bases from J, with 11 bases in between. Germline CDR1 SGHAT, CDR2 FQNNGV. CDR3 nucleotide sequence: TGTGCCAGCAGCTTAGATGGGAGAAGGGATCAGCCCCAGCATTTT. Its translation is CASSLDGRRDQPQHF.

The gene calls are TRBV18 and TRBJ2-7; 7 bases match TRBD1. V lost 1 base, J lost 4 bases, and 7 bases stayed unmatched. In germline, CDR1 is KGHSH, CDR2 LQKENI. The CDR3 consists of 15 residues. CDR3 nucleotide sequence: TGTGCCAGCTCACCACGGACAGGTAGATGGTACGAGCAGTACTTC. It is translated as CASSPRTGRWYEQYF.

This chain connects TRBV7-3 to TRBJ2-1; D perhaps matches TRBD1 (6 bases). The CDR3 covers 18 residues. Trimming took off 1 base at V and 6 bases at J, with 22 bases between the two ends. Germline CDR1 and CDR2: SGHTA and FQGTGA. CDR3 residues: CASSLRPTGFIGGNEQFF. CDR3 in DNA: TGTGCCAGCAGCTTAAGGCCAACAGGGTTTATTGGAGGCAATGAGCAGTTCTTC.

This clonotype is a singleton in its sample. The chain combines TRBV5-6 with TRBJ2-7; D ambiguous. This CDR3 is 17 amino acids long. The V end lost 1 base, the J end lost 2 bases, and 19 bases lay between the germline ends. The germline CDR1 and CDR2 sequences are SGHDT and YYEEEE. The CDR3 spells CASSLLFRAPSTYEQYF. CDR3 DNA: TGTGCCAGCAGCTTGCTCTTTCGGGCGCCATCAACCTACGAGCAGTACTTC.

V gene TRBV4-1 combines with J gene TRBJ2-1; 10 bases line up with TRBD2. The CDR3 consists of 15 residues. After removal of 4 bases from V and 4 bases from J, the junction contained 4 bases not matched to a gene. The germline gives CDR1 MGHRA, CDR2 YSYEKL. The CDR3 DNA follows: TGCGCCAGCAGCCGTACTAGCGGGGATTACAATGAGCAGTTCTTC. It translates to CASSRTSGDYNEQFF.

The rearrangement links TRBV7-3 to TRBJ2-3; TRBD2 matches 11 bases. The germline V gene has CDR1 SGHTA and CDR2 FQGTGA. CDR3 length: 16 residues. The V and J ends lost 4 bases and 4 bases, in that order; junction bases with no gene match: 7. CDR3 loop: CASSSGLAGRADTQYF. CDR3 sequence (DNA): TGTGCCAGCAGCTCAGGACTAGCGGGTAGGGCAGATACGCAGTATTTT.

This clonotype was counted only a few times. V gene TRBV7-2 combines with J gene TRBJ1-4; 9 positions match TRBD1. The trim removed 7 bases at V and 5 bases at J, leaving 2 bases unmatched. The CDR3 is made up of 13 amino acids. From germline, CDR1 is SGHTA and CDR2 FQGNSA. In DNA, the CDR3 is TGTGCCAGCACCGGGACAGGGAATGAAAAACTGTTTTTT. It codes for CASTGTGNEKLFF.

The chain has TRBV11-2 and TRBJ2-5; D gene ambiguous. Trimming shortened V by 3 bases and J by 1 base, and 3 bases separated the two germline ends. Germline CDR1 SGHAT, CDR2 FQNNGV. This CDR3 has 12 residues. The CDR3 region is CASSLFQETQYF. Here the CDR3 DNA reads TGTGCCAGCAGCTTGTTCCAAGAGACCCAGTACTTC. The full variable domain, rest sourced from reference TRBV11-2 and TRBJ2-5, is EAGVAQSPRYKIIEKRQSVAFWCNPISGHATLYWYQQILGQGPKLLIQFQNNGVVDDSQLPKDRFSAERLKGVDSTLKIQPAKLEDSAVYLCASSLFQETQYFGPGTRLLVL.

J is TRBJ2-1 and V is TRBV18; tentatively, D is TRBD1 or TRBD2 (6 bases each). This CDR3 has 13 residues. The germline V gene has CDR1 KGHSH and CDR2 LQKENI. V was clipped by 2 bases and J by 13 bases, with 15 bases between them. CDR3 in DNA: TGTGCCAGCTCACCAACCCAACAGGGACTTCAGTTCTTC. This encodes CASSPTQQGLQFF.

A single count supports this clonotype. V is TRBV28 and J is TRBJ2-2; D is uncertain. Looked up from germline, CDR1 is MDHEN and CDR2 is SYDVKM. The CDR3 spans 13 residues. V gave up 5 bases and J gave up 3 bases, with 7 bases separating them. CDR3 in DNA: TGTGCCAGCAGTCCAGTCCACACCGGGGAGCTGTTTTTT. Its protein product is CASSPVHTGELFF.

The gene calls are TRBV10-2 and TRBJ2-5, with 11 bases identical to TRBD1. The germline CDR1 and CDR2 sequences are WSHSY and SAAADI. The length of the CDR3 is 13 residues. The V and J ends lost 8 bases and 6 bases, in that order; junction bases with no gene match: 5. The CDR3 DNA is TGCGCCAGCCTGGACAGGGGGCCGCAGACCCAGTACTTC. It specifies CASLDRGPQTQYF.

The chain links TRBV5-6 to TRBJ2-1; D uncertain. Trimming removed 2 bases at V and 9 bases at J, with 12 bases between. CDR3 length equals 13 residues. Germline assignment: CDR1 SGHDT and CDR2 YYEEEE. CDR3 sequence: CASSFRVIAEQFF. The CDR3 DNA reads TGTGCCAGCAGCTTTCGGGTTATAGCTGAGCAGTTCTTC.

The V gene is TRBV11-2, the J gene TRBJ2-7; 11 positions match TRBD2. The CDR3 spans 16 residues. Germline assignment: CDR1 SGHAT and CDR2 FQNNGV. V shed 6 bases and J 2 bases; nucleotides not matched to a gene: 9. CDR3 sequence (DNA): TGTGCCAGCAGTGGGGCCGGGACTAGCGGTACCTACGAGCAGTACTTC. This translates into CASSGAGTSGTYEQYF.

This clonotype has more than one count but fewer than ten. The V and J genes are TRBV13 and TRBJ1-2, with unresolved D. Between the trimmed V and J ends, which lost 2 bases and 1 base, there was a span of 11 bases. Per the germline V gene, CDR1 is PRHDT and CDR2 is FYEKMQ (reference sequence). The CDR3 totals 15 residues. For the CDR3, the DNA is TGTGCCAGCAGCTTAAATTTAGGCAGTAACTATGGCTACACCTTC. This translates into CASSLNLGSNYGYTF.

To note about this clonotype: One end of the junction is discordant with germline, which a read error may explain. This sequence joins TRBV7-7 and TRBJ1-2, with a tentative D call TRBD1 (5 bases). Germline CDR1 is SSHAT and CDR2 is FNYEAQ (reference sequence). The CDR3 has 13 amino acids. CDR3 amino acids: CASSYPRDHGYTF. CDR3 DNA: TGTGCTAGCAGCTATCCCAGGGACCATGGCTACACCTTC.

CDR3 sequence reads: CASRETGYEQYF. CDR3 coding DNA: TGTGCCAGCAGAGAGACAGGCTACGAGCAGTACTTC. The chain recombines TRBV6-1 with TRBJ2-7; maybe TRBD1 (6 bases). Deletions cut 6 bases from V and 3 bases from J, with 9 bases between. Germline values: CDR1 MNHNS, CDR2 SASEGT. The CDR3 has 12 residues.

The rearrangement uses TRBV11-3 and TRBJ2-7, with 10 positions matching TRBD1. The V and J ends lost 1 base and 2 bases, in that order; junction bases with no gene match: 5. Germline assignment: CDR1 SGHNT and CDR2 YENEEA. The CDR3 has 16 residues. CDR3 region: CASSLAVGTGAYEQYF. CDR3 nucleotide sequence: TGTGCCAGCAGCTTAGCTGTAGGGACAGGGGCCTACGAGCAGTACTTC.

This sequence joins TRBV2 and TRBJ2-1, with 9 bases that match TRBD2. The trim removed 2 bases at V and 4 bases at J, leaving 18 bases unmatched. The CDR3 consists of 20 residues. Germline V CDR1 and CDR2: SNHLY, FYNNEI. The CDR3, as DNA: TGTGCCAGCAGTGAATTTCTTGCGGGGGGGTATGATTTCGGTTACAATGAGCAGTTCTTC. Protein: CASSEFLAGGYDFGYNEQFF.

The chain couples TRBV25-1 to TRBJ1-5; 7 nucleotides match TRBD1. Losses at the gene ends were 9 bases for V and 5 bases for J; bases not matched to a gene: 4. Germline assignment: CDR1 MGHDK and CDR2 SYGVNS. This CDR3 has 12 residues. The CDR3 sequence: CASTTGDQPQHF. CDR3 sequence (DNA): TGTGCCAGTACCACAGGGGATCAGCCCCAGCATTTT.

The table lists this clonotype with a few counts. The V and J genes are TRBV12-3 or TRBV12-4 and TRBJ1-2; 9 bases are shared with TRBD1. Trimming at V came to 3 bases and at J to 4 bases, leaving 6 bases not matched to a gene. This CDR3 contains 15 residues. The CDR3 loop reads CASSFLDRGGYGYTF. Here the CDR3 DNA reads TGTGCCAGCAGTTTTTTGGACAGGGGCGGCTATGGCTACACCTTC.